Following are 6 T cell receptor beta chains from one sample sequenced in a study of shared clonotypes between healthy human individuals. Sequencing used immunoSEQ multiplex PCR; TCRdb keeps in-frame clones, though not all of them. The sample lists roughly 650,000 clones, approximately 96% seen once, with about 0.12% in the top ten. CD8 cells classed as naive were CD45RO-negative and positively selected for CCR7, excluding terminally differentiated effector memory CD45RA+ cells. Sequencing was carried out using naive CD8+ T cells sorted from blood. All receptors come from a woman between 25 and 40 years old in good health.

CDR3 region: CASSSQQGPGPQHF. The CDR3 DNA follows: TGTGCCAGTAGTTCCCAGCAGGGGCCCGGGCCCCAGCATTTT. The chain employs TRBV19 and TRBJ1-5; maybe TRBD1 (6 bases). This CDR3 comprises 14 residues. Germline lookup yields CDR1 LNHDA and CDR2 SQIVND (reference sequence). V was pared by 5 bases and J by 9 bases, with 17 bases between.

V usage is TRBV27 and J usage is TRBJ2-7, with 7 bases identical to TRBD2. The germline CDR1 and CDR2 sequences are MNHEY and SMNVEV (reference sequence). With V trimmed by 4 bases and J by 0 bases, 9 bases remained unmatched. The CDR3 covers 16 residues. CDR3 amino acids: CASSSLLREGSYEQYF. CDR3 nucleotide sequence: TGTGCCAGCAGTTCCCTGTTAAGGGAGGGCTCCTACGAGCAGTACTTC.

DNA of the CDR3: TGTGCCAGCAGCCCAGCGAGGGCGGGAGGGGGTTACGAGCAGTACTTC. It codes for CASSPARAGGGYEQYF. J is TRBJ2-7 and V is TRBV13, with 9 nucleotides matching TRBD2. CDR1 is PRHDT and CDR2 is FYEKMQ in the germline V gene (reference sequence). This CDR3 has 16 amino acids. Unmatched junction bases numbered 12, after V lost 5 bases and J lost 4 bases.

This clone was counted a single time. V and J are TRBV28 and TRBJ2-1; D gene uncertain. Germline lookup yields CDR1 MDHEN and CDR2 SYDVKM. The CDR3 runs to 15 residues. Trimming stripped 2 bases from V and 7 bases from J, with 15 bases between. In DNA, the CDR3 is TGTGCCAGCAGTTTAATCCCCCTCACCTGGAATGAGCAGTTCTTC. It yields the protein CASSLIPLTWNEQFF.

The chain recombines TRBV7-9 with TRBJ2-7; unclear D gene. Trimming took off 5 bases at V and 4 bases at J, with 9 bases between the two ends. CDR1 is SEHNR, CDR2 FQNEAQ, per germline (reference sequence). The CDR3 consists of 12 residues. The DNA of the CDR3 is TGTGCCAGCAGCAGGGAAGGGTACGAGCAGTACTTC. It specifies CASSREGYEQYF.

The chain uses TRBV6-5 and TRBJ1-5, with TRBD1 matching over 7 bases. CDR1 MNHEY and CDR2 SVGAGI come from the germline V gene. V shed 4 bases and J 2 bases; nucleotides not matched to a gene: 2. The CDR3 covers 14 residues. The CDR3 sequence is CASSSGTGNQPQHF. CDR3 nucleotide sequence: TGTGCCAGCAGTTCCGGGACAGGCAATCAGCCCCAGCATTTT.